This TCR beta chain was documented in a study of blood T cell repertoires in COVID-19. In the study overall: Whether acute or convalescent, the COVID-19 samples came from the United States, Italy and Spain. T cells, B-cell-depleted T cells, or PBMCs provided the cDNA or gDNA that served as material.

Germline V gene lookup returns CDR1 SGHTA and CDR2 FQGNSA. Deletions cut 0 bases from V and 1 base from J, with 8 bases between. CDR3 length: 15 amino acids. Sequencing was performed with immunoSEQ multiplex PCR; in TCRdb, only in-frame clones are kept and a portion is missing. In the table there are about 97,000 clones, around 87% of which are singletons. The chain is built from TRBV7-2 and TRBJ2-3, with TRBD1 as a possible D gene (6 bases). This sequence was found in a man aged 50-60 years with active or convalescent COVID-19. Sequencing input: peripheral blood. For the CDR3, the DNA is TGTGCCAGCAGCTTAGCGGCAGGGGGCACAGATACGCAGTATTTT. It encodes CASSLAAGGTDTQYF.